This T cell receptor (beta chain) was obtained from a study of T cells in Graves' hyperthyroidism and ophthalmopathy. RNA transcripts yielded amplified TCR beta CDR3 regions. Using the HTBI primer set, a first-round RT-PCR was run on the TCR CDR3. TCRdb fed the multiplex PCR reads into MiXCR, producing one record per CDR3 protein. This sample has approximately 690,000 distinct CDR3 sequences, with roughly 15% found just once. Study-wide findings and caveats: Stable hyperthyroidism was separated from ophthalmopathy by a model based on 13 V-J features. Most expanded thyroid clonotypes above 0.001 recurred in blood.

The germline gives CDR1 SEHNR, CDR2 FQNEAQ (reference sequence). V was trimmed by 3 bases and J by 2 bases, leaving 7 bases between them. This CDR3 contains 13 residues. Turning to this clonotype: The antigen remains unidentified.

In making diagnoses, clinical symptoms, serum thyroxine and TRAb, thyroid ultrasound and orbital computed tomography were all used. The V and J genes are TRBV7-9 and TRBJ2-5, with D hard to call. The TCR sequence derives from a woman aged 45-65 years with Graves' ophthalmopathy. The sample comprised blood. DNA for the CDR3: TGTGCCAGCAGCTTTCATATGCAAGAGACCCAGTACTTC. The encoded protein is CASSFHMQETQYF.